The 29 T cell receptor beta chains listed next were all sequenced from one sample in a study of blood T cell repertoires in COVID-19. Some clones are missing from TCRdb's copy, which holds only in-frame ones; the method was immunoSEQ multiplex PCR. The repertoire holds about 14,000 clones, with roughly 80% as singletons. Sequencing used peripheral blood. These receptors were obtained from a woman at least 80 years old with acute or convalescent COVID-19.

This chain uses TRBV19 with TRBJ2-1; TRBD2 matches 12 bases. This CDR3 spans 16 amino acids. The V gene end was trimmed by 7 bases and the J gene end by 2 bases; junction bases not matched to a gene: 6. Germline V lookup: CDR1 LNHDA, CDR2 SQIVND (reference sequence). CDR3 sequence: CASTPTSGGTYNEQFF. CDR3 DNA: TGTGCCAGTACCCCGACTAGCGGGGGCACCTACAATGAGCAGTTCTTC.

This chain links TRBV28 with TRBJ1-5; 7 bases fit TRBD1. J lost 2 bases, V lost 6 bases, and 7 bases had no gene match. The germline gives CDR1 MDHEN, CDR2 SYDVKM. This CDR3 contains 15 residues. CDR3 protein: CASSAAGGRNQPQHF. The CDR3 DNA reads as TGTGCCAGCAGCGCCGCAGGGGGACGCAATCAGCCCCAGCATTTT.

The CDR3 DNA is TGTGCCATCAGTGAGCAACAGTCCCATCCACAAGGATCCCAGTACTTC. As protein: CAISEQQSHPQGSQYF. The J gene is TRBJ2-5, the V gene TRBV10-3; D not resolved. This CDR3 region has 16 residues. Germline V gene data show CDR1 as ENHRY and CDR2 as SYGVKD. Trimming left V 2 bases short and J 9 bases short, with 22 bases between.

This clone was seen a few times. V and J are TRBV7-6 and TRBJ1-1, with 8 bases aligning to TRBD1. This CDR3 contains 17 residues. The V segment lost 0 bases and the J segment 4 bases; nucleotides outside the gene matches: 10. Germline V gene sequence: CDR1 SGHVS, CDR2 FNYEAQ. The CDR3 reads CASSLAVRGPFSTEAFF. CDR3 coding DNA: TGTGCCAGCAGCTTAGCGGTCAGGGGGCCCTTTAGCACTGAAGCTTTCTTT. The full variable domain, with the rest looked up from reference TRBV7-6 and TRBJ1-1, is GAGVSQSPRYKVTKRGQDVALRCDPISGHVSLYWYRQALGQGPEFLTYFNYEAQQDKSGLPNDRFSAERPEGSISTLTIQRTEQRDSAMYRCASSLAVRGPFSTEAFFGQGTRLTVV.

CDR3 region: CASSPVGPTVIDTQYF. CDR3 nucleotide sequence: TGTGCCAGCAGCCCCGTGGGCCCCACTGTTATAGATACGCAGTATTTT. The chain uses TRBV14 and TRBJ2-3; no reliable D call. The V gene's germline CDR1 is SGHDN and CDR2 FVKESK. With 4 bases removed from V and 5 bases from J, the gap between germline ends came to 19 bases. The CDR3 spans 16 residues.

The chain employs TRBV2 and TRBJ1-1; D unresolved. CDR1 SNHLY and CDR2 FYNNEI come from the germline V gene. This CDR3 is 12 amino acids long. V lost 11 bases, J lost 1 base, and 11 bases lay in between. This CDR3 reads CASSVSNTEAFF. CDR3 coding DNA: TGTGCCTCCTCAGTTTCGAACACTGAAGCTTTCTTT. Based on the CDR3 plus reference TRBV2 and TRBJ1-1, the full variable domain is EPEVTQTPSHQVTQMGQEVILRCVPISNHLYFYWYRQILGQKVEFLVSFYNNEISEKSEIFDDQFSVERPDGSNFTLKIRSTKLEDSAMYFCASSVSNTEAFFGQGTRLTVV.

The chain recombines TRBV5-1 with TRBJ2-5, with 13 bases that match TRBD2. V dropped 4 bases and J dropped 3; count of bases not matched to a gene: 3. The germline CDR1 and CDR2 sequences are SGHRS and YFSETQ. This CDR3 is built from 15 residues. The CDR3, as DNA: TGCGCCAGCAGCCCCGGACTAGCGGGGGAAGAGACCCAGTACTTC. Translating it yields CASSPGLAGEETQYF.

This clone appeared a few times. The gene calls are TRBV5-1 and TRBJ2-2; a weak D match, TRBD1 (6 bases). Germline V lookup: CDR1 SGHRS, CDR2 YFSETQ. Trimming pared 3 bases from V and 1 base from J, leaving 10 bases between. The CDR3 is made up of 15 amino acids. CDR3 sequence: CASSWDNLNTGELFF. CDR3 bases: TGCGCCAGCAGCTGGGACAACCTGAACACCGGGGAGCTGTTTTTT.

The chain is built from TRBV24-1 and TRBJ2-2; D uncertain. Germline-derived CDR1 and CDR2 are KGHDR and SFDVKD. The CDR3 is 13 residues long. The V gene lost 5 bases and the J gene lost 0 bases, with 3 bases spanning the gap. CDR3 sequence reads: CATSAANTGELFF. The DNA of the CDR3 is TGTGCCACCAGTGCTGCGAACACCGGGGAGCTGTTTTTT.

The V call is TRBV5-7, the J call TRBJ1-4; D remains ambiguous. TRBV5-7 is an ORF, and what it does is uncertain. The CDR3 loop spans 13 amino acids. Trimming removed 1 base at V and 8 bases at J, with 9 bases between. The CDR3 bases are TGTGCCAGCAGCTTGTGCGTAACGGAAAAACTGTTTTTT. Translating it yields CASSLCVTEKLFF.

The chain joins TRBV5-1 to TRBJ2-5; TRBD1 matches at 7 bases. The CDR3 covers 13 residues. V lost 4 bases and J lost 7; bases outside the gene matches: 7. Germline CDR1 is SGHRS and CDR2 is YFSETQ. This chain's CDR3 is CASSQGQTATQYF. DNA for the CDR3: TGCGCCAGCAGCCAGGGACAGACGGCGACCCAGTACTTC.

The table lists this clone with many counts. The V and J genes are TRBV11-3 and TRBJ2-1, with 9 bases fitting TRBD2. V gave up 2 bases and J gave up 5 bases; unmatched junction bases: 10. This CDR3 has 17 residues. Germline-derived CDR1 and CDR2 are SGHNT and YENEEA. CDR3: CASSLSVGLANHNEQFF. In DNA, the CDR3 is TGTGCCAGCAGCTTAAGTGTGGGACTAGCAAATCACAATGAGCAGTTCTTC. The variable domain in full, with the rest retrieved from reference TRBV11-3 and TRBJ2-1, is EAGVVQSPRYKIIEKKQPVAFWCNPISGHNTLYWYLQNLGQGPELLIRYENEEAVDDSQLPKDRFSAERLKGVDSTLKIQPAELGDSAVYLCASSLSVGLANHNEQFFGPGTRLTVL.

This clone was picked up a small number of times. CDR3 in amino acids: CASSATSGGETQYF. CDR3 DNA sequence: TGTGCCAGCAGCGCAACTAGCGGGGGGGAGACCCAGTACTTC. The chain recombines TRBV7-9 with TRBJ2-5; 12 nucleotides agree with TRBD2. Germline V gene sequence: CDR1 SEHNR, CDR2 FQNEAQ (reference sequence). V gave up 5 bases and J gave up 5 bases; unmatched junction bases: 3. This CDR3 region has 14 residues.

This clone was seen more than once but under ten times. The rearrangement joins TRBV3-1 (or the pseudogene TRBV3-2) to TRBJ2-1; TRBD2 matches 9 bases. This CDR3 is 15 amino acids long. With 4 bases clipped from V and 6 bases from J, the junction kept 7 bases outside the gene matches. Germline assignment: CDR1 LGHDT and CDR2 YNNKEL (reference sequence). The CDR3 region has the DNA TGTGCCAGCAGCCCCGGGACTAGCTTTGGCAATGAGCAGTTCTTC. It translates to CASSPGTSFGNEQFF.

This clone appeared a single time. V and J are TRBV11-2 and TRBJ1-2; 9 nucleotides match TRBD1. J was trimmed by 7 bases and V by 2 bases; bases with no gene match: 8. CDR3 size: 15 residues. Germline CDR1 and CDR2: SGHAT and FQNNGV. The CDR3 reads CASSLTGQGPFGYTF. The CDR3 DNA is TGTGCCAGCAGCTTAACCGGACAGGGGCCTTTTGGCTACACCTTC.

This clone qualifies as medium-sized. The genes are TRBV11-1 and TRBJ1-1; TRBD1 aligns across 8 bases. V was clipped by 3 bases and J by 6 bases; unmatched bases: 3. Germline V gene lookup returns CDR1 SGHAT and CDR2 FQDESV (reference sequence). This CDR3 has 13 residues. The CDR3 DNA follows: TGTGCCAGCAGCTTGCAGGGGGCGTCTGAAGCTTTCTTT. Amino acids: CASSLQGASEAFF.

V and J are TRBV28 and TRBJ1-6; D remains ambiguous. Germline V gene lookup returns CDR1 MDHEN and CDR2 SYDVKM. The CDR3 loop spans 14 amino acids. The ends were cut back, 3 bases at V and 5 bases at J, with 8 bases in the middle. Written as DNA, the CDR3 is TGTGCCAGCAGTTTCGGAGGGAATAATTCACCCCTCCACTTT. As protein: CASSFGGNNSPLHF.

This clone was observed a single time. The genes are TRBV4-3 and TRBJ2-2; 10 positions agree with TRBD1. V shed 1 base and J 7 bases; nucleotides not matched to a gene: 12. Germline V CDR1 and CDR2: LGHNA, YSLEER. CDR3 length: 18 residues. CDR3 sequence (DNA): TGCGCCAGCAGCCAAGCCGGGCGGACAGGGGGATTCTTCGGGGAGCTGTTTTTT. It codes for CASSQAGRTGGFFGELFF.

The chain combines TRBV5-1 with TRBJ2-3; perhaps TRBD2 as D (5 bases). This CDR3 region has 12 residues. The V and J ends lost 2 bases and 5 bases respectively, with 6 bases between them. Germline-derived CDR1 and CDR2 are SGHRS and YFSETQ. The CDR3 DNA sequence: TGCGCCAGCAGCTTACGGGAAGATACGCAGTATTTT. Protein product: CASSLREDTQYF.

This clone has a single count. The chain's CDR3 is CASSWGDRFYGYTF. For the CDR3, the DNA is TGCGCCAGCAGCTGGGGGGACAGATTCTATGGCTACACCTTC. The chain uses TRBV5-1 and TRBJ1-2; 7 bases agree with TRBD1. Germline CDR1 is SGHRS and CDR2 is YFSETQ. The V and J ends lost 3 bases and 4 bases, in that order; junction bases with no gene match: 6. This CDR3 region has 14 residues.

The J gene is TRBJ2-3, the V gene TRBV29-1; 7 nucleotides agree with TRBD1. CDR3 length: 14 amino acids. Germline V gene data show CDR1 as SQVTM and CDR2 as ANQGSEA. V shed 6 bases and J 0 bases; nucleotides not matched to a gene: 6. The CDR3 region has the DNA TGCAGCGTGGCCCCGGGACAGAGCACAGATACGCAGTATTTT. Protein sequence: CSVAPGQSTDTQYF.

CDR3 in DNA: TGTGCCAGCAGGCCTACAGGGGCTGGAAACACCATATATTTT. As protein: CASRPTGAGNTIYF. The chain recombines TRBV27 with TRBJ1-3, with 7 bases matching TRBD1. V gave up 6 bases and J gave up 2 bases; unmatched junction bases: 4. Looked up from germline, CDR1 is MNHEY and CDR2 is SMNVEV (reference sequence). This CDR3 has 14 amino acids.

The chain couples TRBV28 to TRBJ1-2, with 9 bases identical to TRBD1. The CDR3 spans 14 residues. V shed 5 bases and J 5 bases; nucleotides not matched to a gene: 6. Germline CDR1 is MDHEN and CDR2 is SYDVKM. The CDR3, as DNA: TGTGCCAGCAGTCTCCCGGGACAGGGATATGGCTACACCTTC. Translated: CASSLPGQGYGYTF.

The V gene is TRBV5-4, the J gene TRBJ1-6; 10 positions agree with TRBD1. Germline CDR1 is SGHNT and CDR2 is YYREEE (reference sequence). The CDR3 runs 15 residues. With 0 bases clipped from V and 9 bases from J, the junction kept 3 bases outside the gene matches. This CDR3 reads CASSLGDRGTSPLHF. The CDR3 DNA follows: TGTGCCAGCAGCTTGGGGGACAGGGGAACTTCACCCCTCCACTTT.

CDR3 nucleotide sequence: TGTGCCAGCAGCGTAGCGGGACAGGGGGAAGAAAAACTGTTTTTT. Its protein is CASSVAGQGEEKLFF. The J gene is TRBJ1-4, the V gene TRBV9, with 11 bases lining up with TRBD1. In germline, CDR1 is SGDLS, CDR2 YYNGEE. V lost 0 bases and J lost 8; bases outside the gene matches: 3. This CDR3 contains 15 residues.

This clone was seen a single time. The sample carries other DNA sequences with the same CDR3. The V gene is TRBV5-4, the J gene TRBJ2-2, with 10 bases matching TRBD1. CDR3 length equals 15 residues. Germline values: CDR1 SGHNT, CDR2 YYREEE (reference sequence). The V and J ends lost 5 bases and 3 bases, in that order; junction bases with no gene match: 4. CDR3 nucleotide sequence: TGTGCCAGCAGTCTCGGGACAGGGGACACCGGGGAGCTGTTTTTT. Protein sequence: CASSLGTGDTGELFF.

This chain uses TRBV2 with TRBJ2-5; possibly TRBD2 for D (5 bases). V lost 8 bases to trimming and J lost 1 base, with 8 bases between them. Germline V gene data show CDR1 as SNHLY and CDR2 as FYNNEI. The length of the CDR3 is 12 residues. The CDR3 sequence is CASRRIQETQYF. The CDR3 coding sequence is TGTGCCAGCCGGAGGATCCAAGAGACCCAGTACTTC.

The gene calls are TRBV6-4 and TRBJ1-1, with TRBD1 identical over 9 bases. Per the germline V gene, CDR1 is MRHNA and CDR2 is SNTAGT. CDR3 size: 15 residues. The ends lost 6 bases at V and 1 base at J; junction bases unmatched: 6. Written as DNA, the CDR3 is TGTGCCAGCAGCCCTCAACAGGGGGCGAACACTGAAGCTTTCTTT. Translating gives CASSPQQGANTEAFF.

This rearrangement joins TRBV5-1 to TRBJ2-7; D may be TRBD2 (5 bases). V gave up 6 bases and J gave up 2 bases, with 6 bases separating them. Looked up from germline, CDR1 is SGHRS and CDR2 is YFSETQ. CDR3 length equals 11 residues. CDR3: CASTGAYEQYF. CDR3 nucleotides: TGCGCCAGCACCGGGGCCTACGAGCAGTACTTC.